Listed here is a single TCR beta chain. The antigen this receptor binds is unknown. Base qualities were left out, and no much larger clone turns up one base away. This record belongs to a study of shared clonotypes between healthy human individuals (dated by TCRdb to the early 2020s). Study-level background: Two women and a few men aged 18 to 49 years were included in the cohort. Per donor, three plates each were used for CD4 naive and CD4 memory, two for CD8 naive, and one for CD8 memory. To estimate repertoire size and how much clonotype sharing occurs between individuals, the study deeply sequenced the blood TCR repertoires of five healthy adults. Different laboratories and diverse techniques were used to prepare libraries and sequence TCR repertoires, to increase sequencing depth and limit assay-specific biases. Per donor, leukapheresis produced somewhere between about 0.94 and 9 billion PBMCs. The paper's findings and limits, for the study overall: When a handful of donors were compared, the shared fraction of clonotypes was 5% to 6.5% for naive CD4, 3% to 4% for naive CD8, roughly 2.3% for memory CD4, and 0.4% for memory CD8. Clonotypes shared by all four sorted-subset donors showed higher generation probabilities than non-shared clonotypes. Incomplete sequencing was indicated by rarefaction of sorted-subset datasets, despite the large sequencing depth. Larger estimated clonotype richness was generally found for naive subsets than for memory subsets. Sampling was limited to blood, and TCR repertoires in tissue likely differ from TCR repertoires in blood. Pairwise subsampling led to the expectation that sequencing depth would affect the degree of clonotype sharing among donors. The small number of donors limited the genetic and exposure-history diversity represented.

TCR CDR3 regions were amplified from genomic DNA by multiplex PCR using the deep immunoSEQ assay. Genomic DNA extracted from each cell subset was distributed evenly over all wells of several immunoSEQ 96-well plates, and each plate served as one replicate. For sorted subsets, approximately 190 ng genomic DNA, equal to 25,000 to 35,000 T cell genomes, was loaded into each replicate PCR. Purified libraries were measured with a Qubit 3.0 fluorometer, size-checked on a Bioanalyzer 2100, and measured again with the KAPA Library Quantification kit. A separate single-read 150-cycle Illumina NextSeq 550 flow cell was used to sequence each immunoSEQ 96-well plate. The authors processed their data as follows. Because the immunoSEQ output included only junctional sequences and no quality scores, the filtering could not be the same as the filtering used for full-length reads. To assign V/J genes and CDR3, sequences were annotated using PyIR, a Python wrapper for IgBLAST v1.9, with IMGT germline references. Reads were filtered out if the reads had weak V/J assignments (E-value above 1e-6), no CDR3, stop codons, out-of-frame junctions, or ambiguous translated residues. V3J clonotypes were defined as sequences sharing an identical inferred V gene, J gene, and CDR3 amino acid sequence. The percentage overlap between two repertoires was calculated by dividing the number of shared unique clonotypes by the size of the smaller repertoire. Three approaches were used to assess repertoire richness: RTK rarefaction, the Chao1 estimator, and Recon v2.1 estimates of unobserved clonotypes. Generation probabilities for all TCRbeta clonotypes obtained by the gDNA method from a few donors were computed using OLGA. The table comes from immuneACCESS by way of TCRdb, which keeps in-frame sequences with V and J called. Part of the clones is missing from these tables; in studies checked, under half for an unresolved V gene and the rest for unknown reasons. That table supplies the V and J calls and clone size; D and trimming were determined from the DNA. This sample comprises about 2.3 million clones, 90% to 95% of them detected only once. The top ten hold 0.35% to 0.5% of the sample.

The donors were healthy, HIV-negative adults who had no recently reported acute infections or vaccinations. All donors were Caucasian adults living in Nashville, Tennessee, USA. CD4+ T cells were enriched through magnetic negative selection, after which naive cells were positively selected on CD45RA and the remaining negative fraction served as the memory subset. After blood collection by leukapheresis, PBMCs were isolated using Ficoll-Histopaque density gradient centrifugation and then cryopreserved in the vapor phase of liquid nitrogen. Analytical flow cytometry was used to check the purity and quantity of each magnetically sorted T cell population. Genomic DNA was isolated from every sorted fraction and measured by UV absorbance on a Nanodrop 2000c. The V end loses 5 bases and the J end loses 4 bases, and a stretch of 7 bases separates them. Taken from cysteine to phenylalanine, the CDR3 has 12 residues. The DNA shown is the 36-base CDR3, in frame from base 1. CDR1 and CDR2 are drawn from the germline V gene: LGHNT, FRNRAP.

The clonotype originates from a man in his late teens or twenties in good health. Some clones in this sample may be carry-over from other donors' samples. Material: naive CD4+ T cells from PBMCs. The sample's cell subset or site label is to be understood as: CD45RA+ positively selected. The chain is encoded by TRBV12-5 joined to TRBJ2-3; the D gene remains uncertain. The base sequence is TGTGCTAGTGGTGATTTGGCAGATACGCAGTATTTT. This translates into CASGDLADTQYF.